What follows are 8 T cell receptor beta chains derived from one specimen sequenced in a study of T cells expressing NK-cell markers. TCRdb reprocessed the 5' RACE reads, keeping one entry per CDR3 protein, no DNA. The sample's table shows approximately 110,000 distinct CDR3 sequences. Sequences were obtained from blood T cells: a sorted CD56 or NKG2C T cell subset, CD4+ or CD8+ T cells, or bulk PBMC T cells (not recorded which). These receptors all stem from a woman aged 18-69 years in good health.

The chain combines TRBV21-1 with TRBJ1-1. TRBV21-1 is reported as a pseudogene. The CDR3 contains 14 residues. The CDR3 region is CASSKGPTTLEAFF.

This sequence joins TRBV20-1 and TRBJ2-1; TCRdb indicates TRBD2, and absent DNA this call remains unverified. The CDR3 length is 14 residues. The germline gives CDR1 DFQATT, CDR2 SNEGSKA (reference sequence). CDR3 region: CSARSSGALNEQFF.

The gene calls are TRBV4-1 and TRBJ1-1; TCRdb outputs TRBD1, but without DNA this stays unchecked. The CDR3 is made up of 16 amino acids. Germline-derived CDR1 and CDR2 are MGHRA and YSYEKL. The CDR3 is CASSHTPGQPTTEAFF.

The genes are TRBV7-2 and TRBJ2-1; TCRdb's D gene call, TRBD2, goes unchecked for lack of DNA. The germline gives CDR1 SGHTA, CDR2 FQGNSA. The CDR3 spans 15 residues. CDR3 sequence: CASSPPGLAGDRQFF.

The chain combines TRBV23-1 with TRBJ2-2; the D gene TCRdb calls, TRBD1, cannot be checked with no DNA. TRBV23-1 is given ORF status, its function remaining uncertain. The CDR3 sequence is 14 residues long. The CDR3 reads CASTYIRGTGELFF.

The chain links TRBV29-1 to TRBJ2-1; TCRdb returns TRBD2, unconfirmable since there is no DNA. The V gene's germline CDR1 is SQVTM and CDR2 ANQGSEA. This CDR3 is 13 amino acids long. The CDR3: CSAQVLAGAEQFF.

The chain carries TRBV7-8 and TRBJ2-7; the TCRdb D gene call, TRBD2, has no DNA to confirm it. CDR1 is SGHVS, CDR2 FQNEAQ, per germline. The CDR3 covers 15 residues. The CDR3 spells CASSLPGEIRDEQYF. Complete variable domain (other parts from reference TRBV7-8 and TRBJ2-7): GAGVSQSPRYKVAKRGQDVALRCDPISGHVSLFWYQQALGQGPEFLTYFQNEAQLDKSGLPSDRFFAERPEGSVSTLKIQRTQQEDSAVYLCASSLPGEIRDEQYFGPGTRLTVT.

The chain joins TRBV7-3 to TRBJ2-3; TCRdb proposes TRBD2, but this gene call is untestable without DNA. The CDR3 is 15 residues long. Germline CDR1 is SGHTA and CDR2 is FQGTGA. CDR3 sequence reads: CASSPGLARTDTQYF.